These T cell receptor beta chains were read from a single sample in a study of cytomegalovirus exposure and HLA in healthy donors. Some clones are missing from TCRdb's copy, which holds only in-frame ones; the method was immunoSEQ multiplex PCR. The sample yields around 200,000 clones, over 70% seen once. Material: PBMCs. The receptors shown here come from a male donor in good health and CMV-seronegative. Each CDR3 is given with its conserved first and last residue. Fields, in order: V gene, J gene, CDR3 length, CDR3 protein.

TRBV30,TRBJ2-1,15,CAWSVRGSSYNEQFF
TRBV19,TRBJ1-5,17,CASSPLGQTHSNQPQHF
TRBV11-2,TRBJ2-3,12,CASNVYTDTQYF
TRBV15,TRBJ2-7,16,CATSRSLAASSYEQYF
TRBV4-1,TRBJ1-2,15,CASSLGHGNSYGYTF
TRBV10-3,TRBJ1-2,14,CAISEQGARYGYTF
TRBV28,TRBJ1-5,14,CASTRGRSNQPQHF
TRBV6-1,TRBJ1-2,15,CASSETQGIVYGYTF
TRBV10-3,TRBJ1-1,13,CAISGGMNTEAFF
TRBV28,TRBJ1-1,16,CASSFPDRGRNTEAFF
TRBV5-1,TRBJ2-5,17,CASSLAGVAGGAETQYF
TRBV2,TRBJ1-6,13,CASILGGGLPLHF
TRBV4-2,TRBJ2-3,16,CASSQDREGYTDTQYF
TRBV10-3,TRBJ2-3,15,CATGLAGASTDTQYF
TRBV7-6,TRBJ2-2,17,CASSLSARPLNTGELFF
TRBV5-1,TRBJ1-1,16,CASSRDSPNMNTEAFF
TRBV4-1,TRBJ2-5,14,CASSLGRGRETQYF
TRBV6-5,TRBJ1-5,15,CASSYSGGNNQPQHF
TRBV5-1,TRBJ2-5,15,CASSAGAGVAETQYF
TRBV14,TRBJ2-7,15,CASSPWTSGNYEQYF
TRBV7-2,TRBJ2-7,14,CASSWDRGYYEQYF
TRBV6-6,TRBJ1-5,12,CASGRDNQPQHF
TRBV5-5,TRBJ1-1,14,CASSLEHMNTEAFF
TRBV30,.,13,CAWSLGQGDEQYF
TRBV7-6,TRBJ1-4,17,CASSSPKKRTGKEKLFF
TRBV7-9,TRBJ2-7,11,CASSLGAEQYF
TRBV9,TRBJ1-3,15,CASSVGGGSGNTIYF
TRBV28,TRBJ2-3,18,CASSLTSGRPRSHLAQYF
TRBV28,TRBJ2-3,14,CASSLPGGPDTQYF
TRBV9,TRBJ2-5,17,CASSARRGDRDQETQYF
TRBV30,TRBJ2-4,13,CAWEGQTGGIQYF
TRBV28,TRBJ1-4,12,CASETTNEKLFF
TRBV4-1,TRBJ2-7,17,CASSQQVNRGGGYEQYF
TRBV7-3,TRBJ2-1,13,CASSGQGSNEQFF
TRBV6-5,TRBJ2-7,11,CASRSVYEQYF
TRBV7-8,TRBJ2-3,17,CASSSWTSGGATDTQYF
TRBV28,TRBJ1-2,13,CASSMTGVYGYTF
TRBV6-4,TRBJ2-1,14,CASSEGLATNEQFF
TRBV27,TRBJ1-1,14,CASGGDRRNTEAFF
TRBV5-5,TRBJ1-1,14,CASSFGTGGTEAFF
TRBV11-3,TRBJ2-3,14,CASSRQPSTDTQYF
TRBV6-6,TRBJ2-1,16,CASSPAVGSSYNEQFF
TRBV7-9,TRBJ2-7,14,CASSPRTSSYEQYF